Each of the 2 T cell receptor beta chains below was sequenced from the same sample in a study of T cell repertoires in cytomegalovirus infection. Each CDR3 protein is one row after TCRdb ran MiXCR on the reads. The table includes 150,000 or so distinct CDR3 sequences, roughly 22% detected once. These receptors' antigens are unknown. The sequencing used CD8+ T cells from cultured PBMCs, collected from culture after CMV antigen stimulation. Source of these receptors: a human donor in good health (CMV status not recorded). Some clones in this sample may be carry-over from other donors' samples.

This clonotype was picked up a small number of times. This sequence joins TRBV7-2 and TRBJ1-1; D remains ambiguous. The CDR3 has 13 amino acids. Trimming stripped 1 base from V and 5 bases from J, with 8 bases between. Germline V CDR1 and CDR2: SGHTA, FQGNSA. The CDR3 loop reads CASSLGGWTEAFF. DNA of the CDR3: TGTGCCAGCAGCTTAGGGGGTTGGACTGAAGCTTTCTTT.

The chain carries TRBV6-5 and TRBJ1-2; TRBD1 matches 7 bases. Germline CDR1 is MNHEY and CDR2 is SVGAGI. After removal of 7 bases from V and 4 bases from J, the junction contained 9 bases not matched to a gene. The CDR3 consists of 14 residues. CDR3: CASTGTDNLYGYTF. DNA of the CDR3: TGTGCCAGCACCGGGACAGATAACCTCTATGGCTACACCTTC.